The entry below gives a single T cell receptor (beta chain) sequence along with its context. This clone was detected only a few times. There is no known antigen for this receptor. No much larger clone is present one base from it, and per-base qualities are unavailable. Taken with the paper, the label for time point translates to: cycle 4 day 1 (C4D1), after 6 weeks of nivolumab. Every trial patient had relapsed following autologous stem cell transplantation, and prior brentuximab vedotin exposure was what differed among cohorts A, B and C. A total of around 59 patients with relapsed/refractory classical Hodgkin lymphoma made up the trial cohort, and each patient's best overall response was complete response, partial response or progressive disease. Trial patients were treated with single-agent nivolumab in the multi-cohort phase II CheckMate 205 trial. An independent review committee assessed best overall response using the 2007 International Working Group response criteria. Trial PBMCs were collected immediately before nivolumab initiation (C1D1) and during therapy at cycle 2 day 1 and cycle 4 day 1. Peripheral blood was collected in 8 mL Vacutainer Cell Preparation Tubes, from which PBMCs were isolated by centrifugation and then cryopreserved.

The germline V gene specifies MDHEN as CDR1 and SYDVKM as CDR2. The CDR3, cysteine through phenylalanine, is 12 amino acids long. Just CDR3 DNA is preserved here, 36 bases in frame from base 1. V and J lose 2 bases and 6 bases, and a span of 7 bases separates them. The Qiagen DNeasy kit was used to extract genomic DNA from unsorted PBMCs and from the negatively selected CD4+ and CD8+ fractions. Amplification of TCR beta CDR3 regions was done by immunoSEQ multiplex PCR with primers that anneal to V and J segments. A synthetic immune receptor repertoire was used to minimize amplification bias, and remaining bias was computationally removed after sequencing. In the original analysis: Custom Python scripts were used to quantify repertoire diversity as the Shannon entropy index. The unsorted, CD4+ and CD8+ repertoires were each analyzed separately, with the exception of combined analyses, where CD4+ and CD8+ sequences were merged in silico. A clone counted as expanded when the clone's frequency after treatment rose at least 2-fold relative to C1D1, and clones undetected at baseline were given a pseudocount of 0.5. Singleton clones were defined as clones with 0 or 1 copy at C1D1, and non-singleton clones were defined as clones with 2 or more copies. Clones expanded in unsorted samples were annotated as CD4+, CD8+ or unknown by matching protein sequences in sorted samples from the same patient. Diversity changes from C1D1 to C4D1 were tested in paired samples using Wilcoxon tests. The source is immuneACCESS, and TCRdb retained only in-frame sequences with V and J called. Part of the clones is not carried over; for the studies checked, unresolved V genes explain less than half of this, and the remainder is unexplained. V, J and clone size are taken as reported in that table, and D and trimming were inferred from the DNA itself. This sample is represented by approximately 8,100 clones; around nine tenths of them were singletons. Of the sample, under 40% falls within the top ten clones.

The data stem from a study of PD-1 blockade in classical Hodgkin lymphoma (dated by TCRdb to 2018 to 2021). For the study in its entirety: Nivolumab dosing was 3 mg/kg intravenously every 2 weeks, continuing until either disease progression or unacceptable toxicity. To define a peripheral blood immune signature of response to PD-1 blockade in classical Hodgkin lymphoma, the study combined TCR beta sequencing with CyTOF.

Overall study results and their limits: Baseline TCR diversity was reported to be lower in newly diagnosed patients than in healthy donors and to be lower still in relapsed/refractory patients. Among trial patients, those achieving complete response had baseline diversity similar to that of newly diagnosed patients, while diversity was significantly lower in partial responders and progressors. The study was limited to a single clinical trial cohort, and causes of repertoire differences, possibly disease activity or prior therapy, remained undefined. Lower diversity was observed in patients in whom nivolumab was started less than 1 year after ASCT, and these patients were excluded from later analyses so that confounding by immune reconstitution would be avoided. A significant rise by C4D1 was seen in CD4+ but not CD8+ TCR diversity (p=0.0027 vs p=0.16), with the rise being most apparent in complete responders (p=0.02).

The V gene is TRBV28 and the J gene is TRBJ1-1; 5 matching bases give a weak D call of TRBD1. This sample comprised peripheral blood mononuclear cells (PBMCs), obtained before the fourth cycle of nivolumab. The TCR originated in a human donor with classical Hodgkin lymphoma. The bases are TGTGCCAGCAGTTTAGTGGGGGCTGAAGCTTTCTTT. Its translation is CASSLVGAEAFF. With the rest looked up from the reference TRBV28 and TRBJ1-1 genes rather than sequenced, the full variable domain is DVKVTQSSRYLVKRTGEKVFLECVQDMDHENMFWYRQDPGLGLRLIYFSYDVKMKEKGDIPEGYSVSREKKERFSLILESASTNQTSMYLCASSLVGAEAFFGQGTRLTVV.